These T cell receptor beta chains were read from a single sample in a study of cytomegalovirus exposure and HLA in healthy donors. Sequencing was performed with immunoSEQ multiplex PCR; in TCRdb, only in-frame clones are kept and a portion is missing. The sample includes approximately 130,000 clones, approximately 80% of them seen just once. Sequencing used PBMCs. The receptors were gathered from a man between 50 and 59 years old in good health and CMV-seronegative. Each CDR3 is given with its conserved first and last residue. The order of the fields is J gene, D gene, V gene, clone size, CDR3 DNA, CDR3 protein. A D gene is named only where the DNA matches it firmly. Clone size is shown for a subset of rows, as once, few, many or a class of expanded clone.

j_call: TRBJ2-7; d_call: NA; v_call: TRBV5-4; clone_size: NA; cdr3_nt: TGTGCCAGCAGCTTTAAGGGGCAGCCCTACGAGCAGTACTTC; cdr3_aa: CASSFKGQPYEQYF
j_call: TRBJ2-7; d_call: TRBD2; v_call: TRBV30; clone_size: NA; cdr3_nt: TGTGCCTGGGGGGCTAGCGGGAGTGGCGAGCAGTACTTC; cdr3_aa: CAWGASGSGEQYF
j_call: TRBJ2-6; d_call: NA; v_call: TRBV6-5; clone_size: NA; cdr3_nt: TGTGCCAGCAAAAACAGGGCTGGGGCCAACGTCCTGACTTTC; cdr3_aa: CASKNRAGANVLTF
j_call: TRBJ2-2; d_call: NA; v_call: TRBV2; clone_size: NA; cdr3_nt: TGTGCCAGCGCTCCCGCCGGCGGTGCCGGGGAGCTGTTTTTT; cdr3_aa: CASAPAGGAGELFF
j_call: TRBJ1-4; d_call: TRBD1; v_call: TRBV5-1; clone_size: NA; cdr3_nt: TGCGCCAGCAGCTCCCAGACAGGGGATGAAAAACTGTTTTTT; cdr3_aa: CASSSQTGDEKLFF
j_call: TRBJ2-7; d_call: TRBD1; v_call: TRBV29-1; clone_size: NA; cdr3_nt: TGCAGCGTCCTCCGGGACAGGGACTCCTACGAGCAGTACTTC; cdr3_aa: CSVLRDRDSYEQYF
j_call: TRBJ2-1; d_call: TRBD1; v_call: TRBV7-2; clone_size: NA; cdr3_nt: TGTGCCAGCAGCTTATCAGGGGGCAATGAGCAGTTCTTC; cdr3_aa: CASSLSGGNEQFF
j_call: TRBJ2-3; d_call: NA; v_call: TRBV29-1; clone_size: NA; cdr3_nt: TGCAGCGTTGAAGGGGCCTGGAGCACAGATACGCAGTATTTT; cdr3_aa: CSVEGAWSTDTQYF
j_call: TRBJ2-7; d_call: NA; v_call: TRBV6-5; clone_size: NA; cdr3_nt: TGTGCCACAAATAGGGGTCACCCTCCCTACGAGCAGTACTTC; cdr3_aa: CATNRGHPPYEQYF
j_call: TRBJ2-7; d_call: NA; v_call: TRBV2; clone_size: NA; cdr3_nt: TGTGCCAGCCGCGTACAGGAGCCTTCCTACGAGCAGTACTTC; cdr3_aa: CASRVQEPSYEQYF
j_call: TRBJ2-3; d_call: TRBD2; v_call: TRBV12-5; clone_size: NA; cdr3_nt: TGTGCTAGTGGCCAGACTAGCGGCCCCACAGATACGCAGTATTTT; cdr3_aa: CASGQTSGPTDTQYF
j_call: TRBJ1-2; d_call: TRBD1; v_call: TRBV15; clone_size: NA; cdr3_nt: TGTGCCACCAGCAGAGACAGGGGGTCAGGCTATGGCTACACCTTC; cdr3_aa: CATSRDRGSGYGYTF
j_call: TRBJ2-7; d_call: TRBD1; v_call: TRBV28; clone_size: NA; cdr3_nt: TGTGCCAGCAGGCGACAGGGGATCAGCTACGAGCAGTACTTC; cdr3_aa: CASRRQGISYEQYF
j_call: TRBJ2-1; d_call: TRBD2; v_call: TRBV2; clone_size: NA; cdr3_nt: TGTGCCAGCAGTGATCGGTGGACTAGCGGGAGTAGGTATGAGCAGTTCTTC; cdr3_aa: CASSDRWTSGSRYEQFF
j_call: TRBJ1-2; d_call: TRBD1; v_call: TRBV5-1; clone_size: NA; cdr3_nt: TGCGCCAGCAGCTTCTCAGGGGGCGCGGATGGCTACACCTTC; cdr3_aa: CASSFSGGADGYTF
j_call: TRBJ2-5; d_call: TRBD1; v_call: TRBV19; clone_size: NA; cdr3_nt: TGTGCCAGTAGTACGGGACAGGGGACCCAGTACTTC; cdr3_aa: CASSTGQGTQYF
j_call: TRBJ2-5; d_call: TRBD2; v_call: TRBV19; clone_size: NA; cdr3_nt: TGTGCCAGTAGTGACCGGGGAGGGGAGACCCAGTACTTC; cdr3_aa: CASSDRGGETQYF
j_call: TRBJ1-2; d_call: NA; v_call: TRBV7-9; clone_size: NA; cdr3_nt: TGTGCCAGCAGCGCCGTTGGGGGGGCGGAATACTATGGCTACACCTTC; cdr3_aa: CASSAVGGAEYYGYTF
j_call: TRBJ2-2; d_call: TRBD2; v_call: TRBV27; clone_size: NA; cdr3_nt: TGTGCCAGCACTTTAAGCGGGAGGGCCGGAGTGAACGGGGAGCTGTTTTTT; cdr3_aa: CASTLSGRAGVNGELFF
j_call: TRBJ2-7; d_call: TRBD2; v_call: TRBV11-2; clone_size: NA; cdr3_nt: TGTGCCAGCAGCTTAGCGCCCAGCGGGAATAGGGAGCAGTACTTC; cdr3_aa: CASSLAPSGNREQYF
j_call: TRBJ1-1; d_call: TRBD1; v_call: TRBV29-1; clone_size: NA; cdr3_nt: TGCAGCGTTCCGGGACAGTACACTGAAGCTTTCTTT; cdr3_aa: CSVPGQYTEAFF
j_call: TRBJ2-1; d_call: NA; v_call: TRBV2; clone_size: once; cdr3_nt: TGTGCCAGCAAGGTAGGAGGCAATGAGCAGTTCTTC; cdr3_aa: CASKVGGNEQFF
j_call: TRBJ2-3; d_call: NA; v_call: TRBV5-1; clone_size: NA; cdr3_nt: TGCGCCAGCAGCTTGGCCGCGGGCGCAGATTCAGATACGCAGTATTTT; cdr3_aa: CASSLAAGADSDTQYF
j_call: TRBJ2-5; d_call: TRBD2; v_call: TRBV15; clone_size: NA; cdr3_nt: TGTGCCACCAGCAGAGACCCGACCGGGACTAGCATAAAATCCCAGTACTTC; cdr3_aa: CATSRDPTGTSIKSQYF
j_call: TRBJ1-5; d_call: NA; v_call: TRBV29-1; clone_size: NA; cdr3_nt: TGCAGCGTTGAAGTTCCCGGTCAGCCCCAGCATTTT; cdr3_aa: CSVEVPGQPQHF
j_call: TRBJ2-2; d_call: TRBD1; v_call: TRBV15; clone_size: few; cdr3_nt: TGTGCCACCAGCAGGGGAAAGGGGGCGGTCACCGGGGAGCTGTTTTTT; cdr3_aa: CATSRGKGAVTGELFF
j_call: TRBJ1-5; d_call: NA; v_call: TRBV4-1; clone_size: NA; cdr3_nt: TGCGCCAGCAGCCAAGATGGGCCAGGGGTGGATCAGCCCCAGCATTTT; cdr3_aa: CASSQDGPGVDQPQHF
j_call: TRBJ1-1; d_call: NA; v_call: TRBV2; clone_size: NA; cdr3_nt: TGTGCCAGCAGTGAAGTCCGGGAGAGGAGCACTGAAGCTTTCTTT; cdr3_aa: CASSEVRERSTEAFF
j_call: TRBJ1-5; d_call: NA; v_call: TRBV19; clone_size: NA; cdr3_nt: TGTGCCAGTAGTGCATTACAGGGTCAGCCCCAGCATTTT; cdr3_aa: CASSALQGQPQHF
j_call: TRBJ2-1; d_call: TRBD1; v_call: TRBV5-1; clone_size: NA; cdr3_nt: TGCGCCAGCAGTGCAGGGGGATCCTACAATGAGCAGTTCTTC; cdr3_aa: CASSAGGSYNEQFF
j_call: TRBJ2-7; d_call: NA; v_call: TRBV28; clone_size: NA; cdr3_nt: TGTGCCAGCAGTTCCCAGGGATTGCCCGCCTACGAGCAGTACTTC; cdr3_aa: CASSSQGLPAYEQYF
j_call: TRBJ2-5; d_call: NA; v_call: TRBV15; clone_size: NA; cdr3_nt: TGTGCCACCAGCAGAGACCTACGGGAGACCCAGTACTTC; cdr3_aa: CATSRDLRETQYF
j_call: TRBJ2-3; d_call: NA; v_call: TRBV2; clone_size: few; cdr3_nt: TGTGCCAGCAGTGAAGCGGGAGCAACAGATACGCAGTATTTT; cdr3_aa: CASSEAGATDTQYF
j_call: TRBJ1-2; d_call: NA; v_call: TRBV6-6; clone_size: NA; cdr3_nt: TGTGCCAGCAGTTACATTGCCGAGAATCCCACTAGTGGCTACACCTTC; cdr3_aa: CASSYIAENPTSGYTF
j_call: TRBJ1-1; d_call: NA; v_call: TRBV19; clone_size: NA; cdr3_nt: TGTGCCAGTAGTATCCGCGGGACGGCGAACACTGAAGCTTTCTTT; cdr3_aa: CASSIRGTANTEAFF
j_call: TRBJ2-1; d_call: NA; v_call: TRBV10-2; clone_size: NA; cdr3_nt: TGCGCCAGCAGTGAGTCTCCCGGGAGCTCCTACAATGAGCAGTTCTTC; cdr3_aa: CASSESPGSSYNEQFF
j_call: TRBJ1-1; d_call: NA; v_call: TRBV21-1; clone_size: NA; cdr3_nt: TGTGCCAGCAGCAAATATCGGGGGAGAAACACTGAAGCTTTCTTT; cdr3_aa: CASSKYRGRNTEAFF
j_call: TRBJ2-3; d_call: TRBD2; v_call: TRBV19; clone_size: NA; cdr3_nt: TGTGCCAGTCAGACGGGGGGAAGCACAGATACGCAGTATTTT; cdr3_aa: CASQTGGSTDTQYF
j_call: TRBJ2-2; d_call: TRBD1; v_call: TRBV5-1; clone_size: NA; cdr3_nt: TGCGCCAGCAGCGGCCGGGACAGGGATTTCGGGGAGCTGTTTTTT; cdr3_aa: CASSGRDRDFGELFF
j_call: TRBJ2-4; d_call: TRBD2; v_call: TRBV6-1; clone_size: NA; cdr3_nt: TGTGCCAGCAGGGAAGCTAGCGGGAGTGCAGCCAAAAACATTCAGTACTTC; cdr3_aa: CASREASGSAAKNIQYF